This T cell receptor beta chain was identified in a study of T-cell reconstitution after alpha-beta-depleted transplantation in children. Study conclusions and caveats: There were some patients whose high TCRbeta diversity at day 60 came from surviving recipient T cells and thymic progenitors.

This CDR3 is 16 amino acids long. Germline lookup yields CDR1 SGHTA and CDR2 FQGNSA. With 0 bases clipped from V and 6 bases from J, the junction kept 7 bases outside the gene matches. With regard to this clonotype: Its antigen remains unidentified.

Construction of the TCRbeta library involved unique molecular identifiers. TCRdb re-derived calls from the PCR reads in MiXCR, one entry per CDR3 protein. Of 350,000 to 500,000 distinct CDR3 sequences listed, 43% were seen once; the top ten hold 27%. The source of this sequence is a girl aged 2 to 9 with aplastic anemia, due to receive a stem cell transplant. Source: PBMCs, taken before TCRalphabeta/CD19-depleted stem cell transplant. The V gene is TRBV7-2, the J gene TRBJ2-2; 7 nucleotides match TRBD2. As DNA, the CDR3 is TGTGCCAGCAGCTTAGCCGGGGGGATAGGCCCCGGGGAGCTGTTTTTT. The encoded protein is CASSLAGGIGPGELFF.